The next 29 T cell receptor beta chains were all read from a single sample in a study of cytomegalovirus exposure and HLA in healthy donors. Vbeta (60) and Jbeta (13) primers were used in the PCR. Libraries were prepared by immunoSEQ multiplex PCR; TCRdb keeps only in-frame clonotypes and omits some of them. The table includes roughly 200,000 clones, approximately 85% detected once. Material: PBMCs. The receptors were gathered from a woman in her forties or fifties in good health and CMV-seronegative.

A few counts support this clone. The CDR3: CASSYSSGGYYEQYF. As DNA, the CDR3 is TGTGCCAGCAGTTACTCTTCAGGGGGGTACTACGAGCAGTACTTC. This chain uses TRBV6-6 with TRBJ2-7, with TRBD1 as a possible D gene (7 bases). The CDR3 length is 15 residues. Germline assignment: CDR1 MNHNY and CDR2 SVGAGI (reference sequence). Trimming stripped 0 bases from V and 3 bases from J, with 12 bases between.

The rearrangement uses TRBV21-1 and TRBJ2-3; TRBD1 is the table's D call and was not checked against the DNA. TRBV21-1 has pseudogene status. CDR3 length equals 16 residues. The CDR3 here is CASGPTGTKRTDTQYF. The CDR3 DNA reads TGTGCCAGCGGGCCGACAGGGACAAAGAGGACAGATACGCAGTATTTT.

The chain uses TRBV29-1 and TRBJ1-2; 7 bases map to TRBD1. CDR3 length: 13 residues. J was trimmed by 4 bases and V by 2 bases; bases with no gene match: 4. Germline V gene data show CDR1 as SQVTM and CDR2 as ANQGSEA. The DNA for the CDR3 is TGCAGCGTTGAACAGGGGGGAAGCTATGGCTACACCTTC. It codes for CSVEQGGSYGYTF.

The rearrangement links TRBV27 to TRBJ2-2; D gene uncertain. Deletions cut 4 bases from V and 4 bases from J, with 10 bases between. The CDR3 is 14 amino acids. Germline V gene data show CDR1 as MNHEY and CDR2 as SMNVEV (reference sequence). As DNA, the CDR3 is TGTGCCAGCAGTTGGCGGCGAACCACCGGGGAGCTGTTTTTT. Protein: CASSWRRTTGELFF.

The rearrangement links TRBV6-6 to TRBJ2-6; TRBD2 agrees at 9 bases. The CDR3 runs to 15 residues. Per germline, CDR1 MNHNY and CDR2 SVGAGI (reference sequence). V was clipped by 8 bases and J by 6 bases; unmatched bases: 8. In nucleotides, the CDR3 is TGTGCCAGCGGGCGGGAGGGTTCCCCGGCCAACGTCCTGACTTTC. Protein: CASGREGSPANVLTF.

This clone was observed once. This chain connects TRBV6-5 to TRBJ1-2, with D maybe TRBD1 (6 bases). CDR1 MNHEY and CDR2 SVGAGI come from the germline V gene. V was pared by 6 bases and J by 4 bases, with 15 bases between. CDR3 size: 14 residues. The CDR3 nucleotides are TGTGCCAGCAGGAACAGGGAGGGGGGCTATGGCTACACCTTC. Protein: CASRNREGGYGYTF.

This clone was observed once. The chain is built from TRBV18 and TRBJ2-1; TRBD2 agrees at 8 bases. The V segment lost 6 bases and the J segment 8 bases; nucleotides outside the gene matches: 9. CDR3 length: 14 amino acids. Germline lookup yields CDR1 KGHSH and CDR2 LQKENI. CDR3 DNA: TGTGCCAGCTCGATGGGAGCGGGAGCCGATGAGCAGTTCTTC. Its translation is CASSMGAGADEQFF.

The chain uses TRBV5-8 and TRBJ2-7; D possibly corresponds to TRBD1 (5 bases). V lost 1 base to trimming and J lost 2 bases, with 10 bases between them. CDR3 size: 14 residues. Germline-derived CDR1 and CDR2 are SGHTS and YDEGEE. Here the CDR3 DNA reads TGTGCCAGCAGCTTGACAGGAAAAGCCTACGAGCAGTACTTC. Encoded protein: CASSLTGKAYEQYF.

The chain combines TRBV13 with TRBJ2-1, with D possibly matching TRBD2 (5 bases). The CDR3 consists of 16 residues. Per germline, CDR1 PRHDT and CDR2 FYEKMQ (reference sequence). V was cut by 0 bases and J by 3 bases, with 12 bases left in between. CDR3 in amino acids: CASSLGVTGYYNEQFF. The CDR3 DNA reads TGTGCCAGCAGCTTAGGAGTTACGGGATACTACAATGAGCAGTTCTTC.

This clone was detected once. The rearrangement links TRBV6-5 to TRBJ2-1; TRBD1 matches at 8 bases. CDR1 MNHEY and CDR2 SVGAGI come from the germline V gene. V gave up 6 bases and J gave up 3 bases; unmatched junction bases: 7. CDR3 length: 15 residues. CDR3 amino acids: CASRFRGRGYNEQFF. The CDR3 DNA follows: TGTGCCAGCAGGTTCAGGGGGCGCGGCTACAATGAGCAGTTCTTC.

The chain joins TRBV15 to TRBJ1-1; TRBD1 is a possible D gene (5 bases). Germline V gives CDR1 LNHNV, CDR2 YYDKDF (reference sequence). V was shortened by 4 bases and J by 0 bases, with 9 bases between the two germline ends. The CDR3 runs 14 residues. The CDR3 reads CATSTGLVNTEAFF. In DNA form, the CDR3 reads TGTGCCACCAGCACGGGACTGGTGAACACTGAAGCTTTCTTT.

The chain joins TRBV4-1 to TRBJ2-3, with a possible D match to TRBD1 (6 bases). The CDR3 runs 16 residues. The germline V gene encodes CDR1 MGHRA and CDR2 YSYEKL. Trimming removed 4 bases at V and 0 bases at J, with 14 bases between. The CDR3 DNA reads as TGCGCCAGCAGCCCCTTGGTGAGGGGGAGCACAGATACGCAGTATTTT. Protein product: CASSPLVRGSTDTQYF.

The chain couples TRBV7-9 to TRBJ1-3, with 7 bases fitting TRBD1. V gave up 0 bases and J gave up 8 bases; unmatched junction bases: 10. CDR3 length equals 16 residues. Germline V lookup: CDR1 SEHNR, CDR2 FQNEAQ (reference sequence). In DNA form, the CDR3 reads TGTGCCAGCAGCTTAGCGCGGGGAGCCAGGGGGGACACCATATATTTT. Amino acid sequence: CASSLARGARGDTIYF.

The CDR3 is CASSFRGLVSSPLHF. The DNA of the CDR3 is TGTGCCAGCAGTTTCAGAGGGTTGGTGAGCTCACCCCTCCACTTT. The chain has TRBV28 and TRBJ1-6, with D uncertain. The germline V gene has CDR1 MDHEN and CDR2 SYDVKM. This CDR3 spans 15 amino acids. Trimming left V 3 bases short and J 10 bases short, with 16 bases between.

The chain uses TRBV7-8 and TRBJ1-1; D is unresolved. V dropped 5 bases and J dropped 6 bases, with 16 bases sitting between them. In germline, CDR1 is SGHVS, CDR2 FQNEAQ. The CDR3 covers 14 residues. This chain's CDR3 is CASSPVGSNAEAFF. For the CDR3, the DNA is TGTGCCAGCAGCCCCGTTGGCAGTAACGCTGAAGCTTTCTTT.

The CDR3, as DNA: TGTGCCAGCAGCGTAAGCCTCCTCAGGGGAAACACCGGGGAGCTGTTTTTT. Its protein product is CASSVSLLRGNTGELFF. The chain is built from TRBV9 and TRBJ2-2, with D tentatively TRBD1 (6 bases). The germline V gene encodes CDR1 SGDLS and CDR2 YYNGEE. The CDR3 is made up of 17 amino acids. The germline V and J ends were trimmed by 1 base and 2 bases, with 15 bases remaining between them.

This clone was picked up one time. The J gene is TRBJ2-1, the V gene TRBV5-1; D is possibly TRBD1 (8 bases). Germline assignment: CDR1 SGHRS and CDR2 YFSETQ. The CDR3 is made up of 14 amino acids. Trimming took 4 bases from V and 6 from J, leaving 14 bases between them. CDR3 amino acids: CASSLYRGGNEQFF. The CDR3 DNA follows: TGCGCCAGCAGCCTCTACAGGGGGGGCAATGAGCAGTTCTTC.

CDR3 loop: CATSRGGRERTDTQYF. CDR3 in DNA: TGTGCCACCAGCAGAGGAGGACGGGAGAGGACAGATACGCAGTATTTT. The chain joins TRBV15 to TRBJ2-3; the D gene is possibly TRBD2 (6 bases). Germline lookup yields CDR1 LNHNV and CDR2 YYDKDF (reference sequence). The V end was cut by 1 base, the J end by 3 bases, with 14 bases between. The CDR3 sequence is 16 residues long.

This chain joins TRBV20-1 and TRBJ1-2; the D is unclear. Germline V gives CDR1 DFQATT, CDR2 SNEGSKA (reference sequence). Trimming took off 5 bases at V and 8 bases at J, with 9 bases between the two ends. CDR3 size: 10 residues. The CDR3 bases are TGCAGTGCTCCAACCGCGGGCTACACCTTC. Its translation: CSAPTAGYTF.

J is TRBJ1-5 and V is TRBV2, with a possible D match to TRBD1 (5 bases). V lost 5 bases, J lost 6 bases, and 11 bases lay in between. CDR3 size: 13 residues. The germline V gene encodes CDR1 SNHLY and CDR2 FYNNEI. The CDR3 reads CASSSGQVQPQHF. The CDR3 nucleotides are TGTGCCAGCAGTTCAGGGCAGGTTCAGCCCCAGCATTTT.

The V call is TRBV11-2, the J call TRBJ1-6; D is undetermined. The CDR3 has 15 amino acids. Trimming stripped 2 bases from V and 14 bases from J, with 19 bases between. Per germline, CDR1 SGHAT and CDR2 FQNNGV. The CDR3 DNA is TGTGCCAGCAGCTTAAGGCAGGTCGGATTCGGAACCCTCCACTTT. It yields the protein CASSLRQVGFGTLHF.

The rearrangement uses TRBV11-2 and TRBJ2-3; 7 positions match TRBD2. The CDR3 sequence is 15 residues long. V dropped 4 bases and J dropped 3; count of bases not matched to a gene: 7. Germline V lookup: CDR1 SGHAT, CDR2 FQNNGV. CDR3 sequence reads: CASSSVARGTDTQYF. CDR3 nucleotide sequence: TGTGCCAGCAGCTCCGTAGCGCGGGGGACAGATACGCAGTATTTT.

V and J are TRBV4-2 and TRBJ2-3, with unresolved D. Germline-derived CDR1 and CDR2 are LGHNA and YNFKEQ. The V end was cut by 4 bases, the J end by 0 bases, with 11 bases between. The CDR3 spans 15 residues. CDR3: CASSPRLTSTDTQYF. The CDR3 bases are TGTGCCAGCAGCCCCAGGCTTACTAGCACAGATACGCAGTATTTT.

The rearrangement joins TRBV29-1 to TRBJ2-7; 9 nucleotides match TRBD1. Germline CDR1 and CDR2: SQVTM and ANQGSEA. The J segment lost 4 bases and the V segment lost 6 bases, leaving 7 bases of the junction unmatched. This CDR3 has 13 amino acids. In nucleotides, the CDR3 is TGCAGCGTCGCCCCGGGACAGGGTTACGAGCAGTACTTC. Protein product: CSVAPGQGYEQYF.

The V and J genes are TRBV21-1 and TRBJ2-3; the listed D gene, TRBD2, was not tested against the DNA. TRBV21-1 is a documented pseudogene. The CDR3 is 20 residues long. In DNA form, the CDR3 reads TGTGCCAGCAGCAATCAGTCTAGCGTCCCCGCCAACCGGGCCGCAGATACGCAGTATTTT. Its translation: CASSNQSSVPANRAADTQYF.

This chain uses TRBV7-6 with TRBJ1-2, with 10 bases aligning to TRBD1. Germline loops: CDR1 SGHVS, CDR2 FNYEAQ. The CDR3 has 14 amino acids. J gave up 8 bases and V 5 bases, and 8 bases lay outside the gene matches. CDR3 protein: CASSPRDRGRGYTF. CDR3 DNA sequence: TGTGCCAGCAGCCCGAGGGACAGGGGAAGGGGCTACACCTTC. The complete variable domain, with remaining parts taken from reference TRBV7-6 and TRBJ1-2, reads GAGVSQSPRYKVTKRGQDVALRCDPISGHVSLYWYRQALGQGPEFLTYFNYEAQQDKSGLPNDRFSAERPEGSISTLTIQRTEQRDSAMYRCASSPRDRGRGYTFGSGTRLTVV.

The rearrangement joins TRBV7-9 to TRBJ2-2; D uncertain. The CDR3 covers 14 residues. Trimming cost V 7 bases and J 4 bases, with 13 bases left between them. Germline-derived CDR1 and CDR2 are SEHNR and FQNEAQ (reference sequence). The CDR3: CASTRSRGTGELFF. CDR3 bases: TGTGCCAGCACCCGCTCGCGAGGCACCGGGGAGCTGTTTTTT.

This clone was seen a handful of times. The rearrangement joins TRBV6-5 to TRBJ1-1; 7 positions match TRBD1. The CDR3 runs 15 residues. From germline, CDR1 is MNHEY and CDR2 SVGAGI. With V trimmed by 2 bases and J by 1 base, 4 bases remained unmatched. CDR3 protein: CASSYPGGSNTEAFF. The CDR3 DNA reads as TGTGCCAGCAGTTACCCAGGGGGGTCGAACACTGAAGCTTTCTTT.

The chain recombines TRBV5-4 with TRBJ1-1, with 7 bases matching TRBD1. CDR3 length: 15 residues. The V gene's germline CDR1 is SGHNT and CDR2 YYREEE (reference sequence). With V trimmed by 4 bases and J by 0 bases, 6 bases remained unmatched. The CDR3 loop reads CASSPRDRLNTEAFF. The DNA of the CDR3 is TGTGCCAGCAGCCCGCGGGACAGATTGAACACTGAAGCTTTCTTT.